This TCR beta chain was identified in a study of human T cells and chemical hapten exposure. Described time point: pre-sensitization, week 0. Regarding treatment: therapeutic diphenylcyclopropenone sensitization with weekly scalp DPC. This CDR3 region has 14 residues. Deletions cut 6 bases from V and 3 bases from J, with 14 bases between. Germline CDR1 and CDR2: SQVTM and ANQGSEA. In TCRdb, the RACE reads were re-called with MiXCR into one record per CDR3 protein. Among about 80,000 distinct CDR3 sequences listed, 13% to 15% were seen once. The sample holds many counts of this clonotype. The source is a woman aged 50 to 60 with alopecia areata. Some clones in this sample may be carry-over from other donors' samples. The chain recombines TRBV29-1 with TRBJ1-4, with D possibly TRBD1 on 6 matching bases. This specimen was whole blood, taken in connection with sensitization to the hapten diphenylcyclopropenone (DPC). This CDR3 reads CSVISDRSNEKLFF. The CDR3 DNA reads TGCAGCGTCATATCGGACAGATCTAATGAAAAACTGTTTTTT.